Described below is a single TCR beta chain sequence and its context. TCRdb's copy holds only in-frame clones and misses some; the assay was immunoSEQ multiplex PCR. This table holds about 2.3 million clones, over 90% found once. The record originates from a study of shared clonotypes between healthy human individuals. There are 18 residues in the CDR3. Between the trimmed V and J ends, which lost 2 bases and 1 base, there was a span of 18 bases. CDR1 SGDLS and CDR2 YYNGEE come from the germline V gene. This clonotype originated in a man younger than 35 in good health. Some clones in this sample may be carry-over from other donors' samples. The source material was naive CD4+ T cells from PBMCs. Noted subset: CD45RA+ positively selected. The chain employs TRBV9 and TRBJ2-2, with D possibly matching TRBD1 (6 bases). The CDR3, as DNA: TGTGCCAGCAGCGTGGGGGCTCAGGCGTTCGAGAACACCGGGGAGCTGTTTTTT. Its protein is CASSVGAQAFENTGELFF.